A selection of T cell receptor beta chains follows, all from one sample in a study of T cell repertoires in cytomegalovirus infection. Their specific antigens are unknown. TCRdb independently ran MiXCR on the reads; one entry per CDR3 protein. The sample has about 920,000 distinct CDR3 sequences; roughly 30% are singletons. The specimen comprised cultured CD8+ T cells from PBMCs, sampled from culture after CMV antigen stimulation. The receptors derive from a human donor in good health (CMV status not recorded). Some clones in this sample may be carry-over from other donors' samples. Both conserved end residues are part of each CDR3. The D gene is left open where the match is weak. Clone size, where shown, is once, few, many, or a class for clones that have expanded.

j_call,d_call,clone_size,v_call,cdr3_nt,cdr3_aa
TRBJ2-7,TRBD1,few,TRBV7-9,TGTGCCAGCAGCTCTCAGACAGGGAAGACCTACGAGCAGTACTTC,CASSSQTGKTYEQYF
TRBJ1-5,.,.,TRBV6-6,TGTGCCAGCAGTTGGGGCAGCGGCAATCAGCCCCAGCATTTT,CASSWGSGNQPQHF
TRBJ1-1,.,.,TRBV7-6,TGTGCCAGCAGCTTAGGAGGGGAATCCCCGAACACTGAAGCTTTCTTT,CASSLGGESPNTEAFF
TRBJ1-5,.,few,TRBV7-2,TGTGCCAGCAGCTTAGATAATTCTGGGTGGGGAGATCAGCCCCAGCATTTT,CASSLDNSGWGDQPQHF
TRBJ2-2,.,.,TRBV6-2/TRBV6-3,TGTGCCAGCAGTTACTTTAGGCGACAGACGAACACCGGGGAGCTGTTTTTT,CASSYFRRQTNTGELFF
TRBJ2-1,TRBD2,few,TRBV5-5,TGTGCCAGCAGCTGGGGGGGTGGGACTGAGCAGTTCTTC,CASSWGGGTEQFF
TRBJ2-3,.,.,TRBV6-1,TGTGCCAGCAGTGCTGTCAGCCGGGGGAGCGCAGATACGCAGTATTTT,CASSAVSRGSADTQYF
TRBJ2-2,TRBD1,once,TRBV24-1,TGTGCCACCAGTGACCCGGACAGGGGTTCGGTCGGGGAGCTGTTTTTT,CATSDPDRGSVGELFF
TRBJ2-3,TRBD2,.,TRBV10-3,TGTGCCATCAGCGAGACTAGCGGGGGCTACACAGATACGCAGTATTTT,CAISETSGGYTDTQYF
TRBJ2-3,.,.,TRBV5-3,TGTGCCAGCAGCTTTTACCCCAACCCCACAGATACGCAGTATTTT,CASSFYPNPTDTQYF
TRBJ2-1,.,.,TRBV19,TGTGCCAGTAGTATCGGGAGCGGGACAAGGCCCTACAATGAGCAGTTCTTC,CASSIGSGTRPYNEQFF
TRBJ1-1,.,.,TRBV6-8,TGTGCCAGCAGTTGGTGCCCCAAGGGGCGCTTCACTGAAGCTTTCTTT,CASSWCPKGRFTEAFF
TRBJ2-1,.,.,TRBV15,TGTGCCACCAGCAGTGCCCGGGACTCAACTCACAATGAGCAGTTCTTC,CATSSARDSTHNEQFF
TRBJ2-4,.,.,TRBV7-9,TGTGCCAGCAGCCCCCCGGGGCAAAACATTCAGTACTTC,CASSPPGQNIQYF
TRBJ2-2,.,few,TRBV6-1,TGTGCCAGCAGTGAAAGTGGCGGAAGGAACACCGGGGAGCTGTTTTTT,CASSESGGRNTGELFF
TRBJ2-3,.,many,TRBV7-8,TGTGCCAGCAGCTCAGGAGGGGTCACAGATACGCAGTATTTT,CASSSGGVTDTQYF
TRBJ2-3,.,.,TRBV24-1,TGTGCCACCAGCATAACCGGGACGGACACAGATACGCAGTATTTT,CATSITGTDTDTQYF
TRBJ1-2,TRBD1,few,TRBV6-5,TGTGCCAGCAGTTACGACAGGGAGGCGGGTAGCTATGGCTACACCTTC,CASSYDREAGSYGYTF
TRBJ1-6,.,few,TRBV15,TGTGCCACCAGCAGAGATCTCGGTGAAGGTTCACCCCTCCACTTT,CATSRDLGEGSPLHF
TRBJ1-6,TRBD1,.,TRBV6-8,TGTGCCACCAGGACGACAGGGTACCACTTT,CATRTTGYHF
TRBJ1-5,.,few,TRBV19,TGTGCCAGTAGTCATTACAGGGAATGGATGCAGCCCCAGCATTTT,CASSHYREWMQPQHF
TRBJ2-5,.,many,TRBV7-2,TGTGCCAGCAGCCCCAGGGGACCCTCGGGGGAGACCCAGTACTTC,CASSPRGPSGETQYF
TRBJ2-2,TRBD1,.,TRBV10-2,TGCGCCAGCACGGGACAGGGGGCGAGGACCGGGGAGCTGTTTTTT,CASTGQGARTGELFF
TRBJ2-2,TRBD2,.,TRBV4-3,TGCGCCAGCAGCCAAGAGGTGCTAGCGGGCGACACCGGGGAGCTGTTTTTT,CASSQEVLAGDTGELFF
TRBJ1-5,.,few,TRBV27,TGTGCCAGCACCCTTCGCGGGGGTTTCCAGCCCCAGCATTTT,CASTLRGGFQPQHF
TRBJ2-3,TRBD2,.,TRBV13,TGTGCCAGCAGCTGGCCTAGCGGGGGGGCCCCAGATACGCAGTATTTT,CASSWPSGGAPDTQYF
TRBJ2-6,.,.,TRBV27,TGTGCCAGCAGGCCCTTAGGGGGGGCCAACGTCCTGACTTTC,CASRPLGGANVLTF
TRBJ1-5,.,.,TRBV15,TGTGCCACCAGCAGGGGACAAGGGAATCAGCCCCAGCATTTT,CATSRGQGNQPQHF
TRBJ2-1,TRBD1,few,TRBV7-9,TGTGCCAGCAGCCCCGCCGGGGGACAGGGGGCGCGTGAGCAGTTCTTC,CASSPAGGQGAREQFF
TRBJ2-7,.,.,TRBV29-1,TGCAGCGTTGTATCCGGGTCCTCCTACGAGCAGTACTTC,CSVVSGSSYEQYF
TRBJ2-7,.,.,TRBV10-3,TGTGCCATCAGTGAGTCCGTGGTCGAGGTTTACGAGCAGTACTTC,CAISESVVEVYEQYF
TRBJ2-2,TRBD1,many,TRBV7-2,TGTGCCAGCAGGCCCACAGGGGCCAACACCGGGGAGCTGTTTTTT,CASRPTGANTGELFF
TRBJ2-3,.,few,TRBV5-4,TGTGCCAGCAGCTTGGGGTCTCGGGCCGCAGATACGCAGTATTTT,CASSLGSRAADTQYF
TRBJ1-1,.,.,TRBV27,TGTGCCAGCAGTTTAAACGGGGCCACTGAAGCTTTCTTT,CASSLNGATEAFF
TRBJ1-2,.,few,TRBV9,TGTGCCAGCAGCCCTCGGGGCCAGAAGGGTGGCTACACCTTC,CASSPRGQKGGYTF
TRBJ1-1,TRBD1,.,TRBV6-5,TGTGCCAGCAGTTACTGGACAGGCTTGAACACTGAAGCTTTCTTT,CASSYWTGLNTEAFF
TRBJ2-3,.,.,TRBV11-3,TGTGCCAACAGCTTAGAACAGTATAATACGCAGTATTTT,CANSLEQYNTQYF
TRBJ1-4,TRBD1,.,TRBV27,TGTGCCAGCAGTTCCGACAGGGGCAGTATTGAGAAACTGTTTTTT,CASSSDRGSIEKLFF
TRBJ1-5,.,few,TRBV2,TGTGCCAGCAGGGTGACAGGACGCCTTAGCAATCAGCCCCAGCATTTT,CASRVTGRLSNQPQHF
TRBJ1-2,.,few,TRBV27,TGTGCCAGCAAAAAAGCTAGGGATCTAGAGGGCTACACCTTC,CASKKARDLEGYTF
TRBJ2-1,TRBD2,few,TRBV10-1,TGCGCCAGCAGGCCGACTAGCGGGGGGGCACATGAGCAGTTCTTC,CASRPTSGGAHEQFF
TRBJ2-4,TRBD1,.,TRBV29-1,TGCAGCGTTGAAGAGCTATTACAGGGGGACAAAAACATTCAGTACTTC,CSVEELLQGDKNIQYF
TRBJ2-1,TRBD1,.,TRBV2,TGTGCCAGCAGTCTTTACAGGGGGGATATCAATGAGCAGTTCTTC,CASSLYRGDINEQFF
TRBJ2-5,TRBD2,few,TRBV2,TGTGCCAGCAGTTACCCTTCTAGCGGGGGTAAATATAAAGAGACCCAGTACTTC,CASSYPSSGGKYKETQYF
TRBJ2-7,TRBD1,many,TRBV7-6,TGTGCCAGCAGCCTCGGGGACAGTGGTTACGAGCAGTACTTC,CASSLGDSGYEQYF
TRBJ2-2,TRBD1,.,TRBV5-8,TGTGCCAGCAGCGTTCCGGGACAGGGTACCGGGGAGCTGTTTTTT,CASSVPGQGTGELFF
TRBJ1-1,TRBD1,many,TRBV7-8,TGTGCCAGCAGCTTACTGGAGGGACAGGGGAAGGACACTGAAGCTTTCTTT,CASSLLEGQGKDTEAFF
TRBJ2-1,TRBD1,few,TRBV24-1,TGTGCCACCAGTGGGGACAGAGGGAACAATGAGCAGTTCTTC,CATSGDRGNNEQFF
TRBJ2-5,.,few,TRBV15,TGTGCCACCAGCAGAGATCAGAGGAGAGAGACCCAGTACTTC,CATSRDQRRETQYF